The rows below give T cell receptor beta chains drawn from one sample of a study of T cells in Graves' hyperthyroidism and ophthalmopathy. Via MiXCR, TCRdb re-called the multiplex PCR reads, giving one row per CDR3 protein. The sample records approximately 150,000 distinct CDR3 sequences, over 7.5% being singletons. Material for sequencing was blood. These receptors were collected from a woman aged 18 to 35 with Graves' hyperthyroidism that later progressed to Graves' ophthalmopathy. Both conserved end residues are part of each CDR3. The D gene is left open where the match is weak. Clone size, where shown, is once, few, many, or a class for clones that have expanded.

v_gene	d_gene	j_gene	abundance	len	CDR3aa	CDR3nt
TRBV7-9	-	TRBJ1-4	many	16	CASSPGQPATNEKLFF	TGTGCCAGCAGCCCCGGACAGCCAGCAACTAATGAAAAACTGTTTTTT
TRBV7-9	TRBD1	TRBJ2-7	many	14	CASSVGQGLGEQYF	TGTGCCAGCAGCGTCGGACAGGGGCTGGGCGAGCAGTACTTC
TRBV5-4	TRBD2	TRBJ2-7	-	15	CASSLVSAGVHEQYF	TGTGCCAGCAGCTTGGTGTCAGCGGGAGTCCACGAGCAGTACTTC
TRBV6-5	-	TRBJ1-1	many	16	CASSYYGGKRNTEAFF	TGTGCCAGCAGTTACTATGGGGGCAAGCGGAACACTGAAGCTTTCTTT
TRBV7-8	TRBD2	TRBJ2-1	many	16	CASRGPGLAGAYEQFF	TGTGCCAGCAGGGGACCGGGACTAGCGGGGGCCTATGAGCAGTTCTTC
TRBV7-2	TRBD2	TRBJ2-1	many	14	CASSPGTSGREQFF	TGTGCCAGCAGCCCCGGGACTAGCGGCCGAGAGCAGTTCTTC
TRBV20-1	TRBD2	TRBJ2-1	-	16	CNAPHSRTSGSNEQFF	TGCAATGCCCCACATTCACGGACTAGCGGGAGCAATGAGCAGTTCTTC
TRBV7-9	TRBD1	TRBJ1-1	many	15	CASSPLTGVHTEAFF	TGTGCCAGCAGCCCACTGACAGGGGTCCACACTGAAGCTTTCTTT
TRBV3-1	-	TRBJ1-5	many	14	CASSPNEGGWPQHF	TGTGCCAGCAGCCCCAACGAGGGGGGCTGGCCCCAGCATTTT
TRBV5-1	TRBD2	TRBJ2-4	-	18	CASSPEAGGPLTKNIQYF	TGCGCCAGCAGCCCCGAAGCGGGAGGGCCACTAACCAAAAACATTCAGTACTTC
TRBV28	TRBD1	TRBJ2-3	-	16	CASSPTGGEGTDTQYF	TGTGCCAGCAGCCCTACAGGGGGTGAGGGCACAGATACGCAGTATTTT
TRBV30	-	TRBJ1-1	many	12	CAWSEGFTEAFF	TGTGCCTGGAGTGAGGGGTTCACTGAAGCTTTCTTT
TRBV12-3/TRBV12-4	-	TRBJ2-7	many	14	CASTMSVGSGEQYF	TGTGCCAGCACCATGTCAGTGGGGTCAGGGGAGCAGTACTTC
TRBV6-1	-	TRBJ1-1	many	15	CASSFSPSGLNEAFF	TGTGCCAGCAGTTTCTCCCCATCAGGCCTTAATGAAGCTTTCTTT
TRBV20-1	-	TRBJ1-4	many	17	CSASYLVLGVSNEKLFF	TGCAGTGCTTCATATTTAGTCTTGGGTGTGTCTAATGAAAAACTGTTTTTT
TRBV19	-	TRBJ1-6	-	15	CASSIENRANSPLHF	TGTGCCAGTAGTATAGAGAACAGGGCCAATTCACCCCTCCACTTT
TRBV4-1	-	TRBJ2-1	many	15	CASSHWTASYNEQFF	TGCGCCAGCAGCCATTGGACAGCCTCCTACAATGAGCAGTTCTTC
TRBV6-6	-	TRBJ1-2	many	14	CASSYSISGDGYTF	TGTGCCAGCAGTTACTCGATATCTGGGGATGGCTACACCTTC
TRBV6-5	-	TRBJ1-1	many	15	CASSYSSGGLTEAFF	TGTGCCAGCAGTTACTCGAGCGGGGGCCTGACTGAAGCTTTCTTT
TRBV7-9	-	TRBJ1-1	many	13	CASSFQENTEAFF	TGTGCCAGCAGCTTCCAGGAGAACACTGAAGCTTTCTTT